These T cell receptor beta chains were read from a single sample in a study of graft-versus-host responses after intestinal transplantation. Which antigens these TCRs recognize remains unknown. This table comes from immunoSEQ multiplex PCR, and its TCRdb copy is limited to in-frame clones, with some not included. The sample records roughly 110,000 clones, approximately 93% being singletons. This specimen was unstimulated CD8+ T cells sorted from spleen or lymph node cells, taken before transplant. These receptors were taken from a human donor who was the organ donor for an intestinal transplant. CDR3s include the opening cysteine and the closing phenylalanine or tryptophan. Fields, in order: J gene, V gene, D gene, CDR3 DNA, CDR3 protein. The D gene is left open where the match is weak.

J gene: TRBJ2-5
V gene: TRBV7-9
D gene: .
CDR3 DNA: TGTGCCAGCAGCTTCGAGACAGCAGGAAAGACCCAGTACTTC
CDR3 protein: CASSFETAGKTQYF

J gene: TRBJ2-1
V gene: TRBV30
D gene: TRBD2
CDR3 DNA: TGTGCCTGGAGTCCCCCGACTAGCGGGAGGGGTGAGCAGTTCTTC
CDR3 protein: CAWSPPTSGRGEQFF

J gene: TRBJ1-1
V gene: TRBV4-1
D gene: .
CDR3 DNA: TGCGCCAGCAGCCAGAACAGCGTTGGGACTGAAGCTTTCTTT
CDR3 protein: CASSQNSVGTEAFF

J gene: TRBJ2-7
V gene: TRBV27
D gene: .
CDR3 DNA: TGTGCCAGCAGCCGGACAGAGTATTCCTACGAGCAGTACTTC
CDR3 protein: CASSRTEYSYEQYF

J gene: TRBJ1-5
V gene: TRBV4-2
D gene: .
CDR3 DNA: TGTGCCAGCAGCCAAGGAAGCCATCAGCCCCAGCATTTT
CDR3 protein: CASSQGSHQPQHF

J gene: TRBJ2-3
V gene: TRBV6-5
D gene: .
CDR3 DNA: TGTGCCAGCAGCGTGGACCTTTACGGCATCGATACGCAGTATTTT
CDR3 protein: CASSVDLYGIDTQYF

J gene: TRBJ2-7
V gene: TRBV2
D gene: TRBD1
CDR3 DNA: TGTGCCAGCAGACCTCGTTTCGACAGGGGGAACTACGAGCAGTACTTC
CDR3 protein: CASRPRFDRGNYEQYF

J gene: TRBJ1-2
V gene: TRBV5-4
D gene: .
CDR3 DNA: TGTGCCAGCAGCTTGGATCCGAGACAGGCTTATGGCTACACCTTC
CDR3 protein: CASSLDPRQAYGYTF

J gene: TRBJ2-5
V gene: TRBV5-1
D gene: .
CDR3 DNA: TGCGCCAGCAGCTTGTCAGAACAGTTTGTACTGTACCAAGAGACCCAGTACTTC
CDR3 protein: CASSLSEQFVLYQETQYF

J gene: TRBJ2-2
V gene: TRBV30
D gene: TRBD2
CDR3 DNA: TGTGCCTCGGGGACTAGCGCGAACACCGGGGAGCTGTTTTTT
CDR3 protein: CASGTSANTGELFF

J gene: TRBJ2-3
V gene: TRBV2
D gene: .
CDR3 DNA: TGTGCCAGCAGTGAGTGGCTAGCTTTGGCAGATACGCAGTATTTT
CDR3 protein: CASSEWLALADTQYF

J gene: TRBJ1-5
V gene: TRBV27
D gene: .
CDR3 DNA: TGTGCCAGCAGTCAGGGGAGCGGACAGCCCCAGCATTTT
CDR3 protein: CASSQGSGQPQHF

J gene: TRBJ1-1
V gene: TRBV19
D gene: .
CDR3 DNA: TGTGCCAGTAGCCTCGCGGGGGGCACTGAAGCTTTCTTT
CDR3 protein: CASSLAGGTEAFF

J gene: TRBJ1-1
V gene: TRBV4-1
D gene: .
CDR3 DNA: TGCGCCAGCAGCCAAGATATAGCTGGAGGGTCCACTGAAGCTTTCTTT
CDR3 protein: CASSQDIAGGSTEAFF

J gene: TRBJ2-5
V gene: TRBV5-6
D gene: .
CDR3 DNA: TGTGCCAGCAGCTTGGGACGGACCCCAAGTGGGACCCAGTACTTC
CDR3 protein: CASSLGRTPSGTQYF

J gene: TRBJ2-2
V gene: TRBV9
D gene: TRBD2
CDR3 DNA: TGTGCCAGCAGCGTAGCTGGGAGGGCGACGAACACCGGGGAGCTGTTTTTT
CDR3 protein: CASSVAGRATNTGELFF

J gene: TRBJ2-5
V gene: TRBV5-5
D gene: TRBD1
CDR3 DNA: TGTGCCAGCAGCTTGCGGGGACAGGGTCCTTACCAAGAGACCCAGTACTTC
CDR3 protein: CASSLRGQGPYQETQYF

J gene: TRBJ2-3
V gene: TRBV5-6
D gene: TRBD2
CDR3 DNA: TGTGCCAGCAGCTTGGCGGGAGGTTCCTCCACAGATACGCAGTATTTT
CDR3 protein: CASSLAGGSSTDTQYF

J gene: TRBJ2-1
V gene: TRBV6-6
D gene: TRBD2
CDR3 DNA: TGTGCCAGCAGTTTTGGACTAGCGGAAAACAATGAGCAGTTCTTC
CDR3 protein: CASSFGLAENNEQFF

J gene: TRBJ2-1
V gene: TRBV28
D gene: TRBD1
CDR3 DNA: TGTGCCAGCAGTTCCTACAGGGGGCTCAATGAGCAGTTCTTC
CDR3 protein: CASSSYRGLNEQFF

J gene: TRBJ1-3
V gene: TRBV5-1
D gene: .
CDR3 DNA: TGCGCCAGCAGCTACGGGGGCTATGGAAACACCATATATTTT
CDR3 protein: CASSYGGYGNTIYF